This note documents a single T cell receptor (beta chain) sequence. Sequenced by immunoSEQ multiplex PCR; TCRdb stores in-frame clones only, minus some. The sample records roughly 74,000 clones, roughly 88% being singletons. These data originate in a study of blood T cell repertoires in COVID-19. Background on the study: Acute and convalescent COVID-19 samples came from the United States, Italy and Spain.

Germline-derived CDR1 and CDR2 are SGHRS and YFSETQ. The CDR3 contains 14 residues. The junction had 1 base not matched to a gene; V was cut back by 0 bases and J by 7 bases. The sample taken for sequencing was peripheral blood. The origin of this receptor is a woman older than 75 with active or convalescent COVID-19. This sequence joins TRBV5-1 and TRBJ2-1, with 10 bases identical to TRBD2. The CDR3 region is CASSLGLAGNEQFF. CDR3 coding DNA: TGCGCCAGCAGCTTGGGACTAGCGGGTAATGAGCAGTTCTTC.